This T cell receptor (beta chain) was found in a study of T cell repertoires in cytomegalovirus infection. Study at large: Indications of both CMV infection and matching HLA type were provided by public TCR beta signatures.

As to this clonotype: A read error may be the cause here, since a much bigger clone is one base away.

Germline values: CDR1 SGHTA, CDR2 FQGNSA. The CDR3 is 14 residues long. Trimming pared 0 bases from V and 5 bases from J, leaving 8 bases between. TCRdb redid the calling of the reads with MiXCR, one entry per CDR3 protein. Of 310,000 or so distinct CDR3 sequences in the sample, roughly 26% were seen once. Sequencing used PBMCs. The V and J genes are TRBV7-2 and TRBJ2-1; D not certain. The origin of this receptor is a human donor in good health (CMV status not recorded). Some clones in this sample may be carry-over from other donors' samples. CDR3 sequence: CASSLAWTNNEQFF. CDR3 in DNA: TGTGCCAGCAGCTTAGCGTGGACGAACAATGAGCAGTTCTTC.